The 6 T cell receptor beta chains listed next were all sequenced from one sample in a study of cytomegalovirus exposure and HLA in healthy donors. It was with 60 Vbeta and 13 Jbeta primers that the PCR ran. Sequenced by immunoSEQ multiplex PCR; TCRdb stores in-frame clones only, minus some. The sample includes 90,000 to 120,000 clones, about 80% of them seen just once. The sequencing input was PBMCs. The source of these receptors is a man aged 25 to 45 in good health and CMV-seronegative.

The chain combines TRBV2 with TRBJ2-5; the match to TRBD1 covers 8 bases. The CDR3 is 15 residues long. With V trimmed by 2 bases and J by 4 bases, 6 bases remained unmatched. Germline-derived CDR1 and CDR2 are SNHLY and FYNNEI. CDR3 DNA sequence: TGTGCCAGCAGTGAACAGGGGGCAACGGCAGAGACCCAGTACTTC. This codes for CASSEQGATAETQYF.

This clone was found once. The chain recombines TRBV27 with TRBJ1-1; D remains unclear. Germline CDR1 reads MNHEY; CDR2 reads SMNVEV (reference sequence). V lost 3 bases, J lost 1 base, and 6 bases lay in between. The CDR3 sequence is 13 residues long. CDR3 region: CASSFQWNTEAFF. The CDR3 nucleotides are TGTGCCAGCAGTTTTCAGTGGAACACTGAAGCTTTCTTT.

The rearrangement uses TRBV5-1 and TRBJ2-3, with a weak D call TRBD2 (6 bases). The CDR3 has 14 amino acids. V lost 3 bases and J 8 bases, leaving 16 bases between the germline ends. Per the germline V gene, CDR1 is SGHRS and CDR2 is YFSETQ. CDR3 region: CASSSAGRGGTQYF. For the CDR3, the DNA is TGCGCCAGCAGCTCGGCGGGAAGGGGAGGTACGCAGTATTTT. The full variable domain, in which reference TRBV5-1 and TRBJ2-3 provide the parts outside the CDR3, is KAGVTQTPRYLIKTRGQQVTLSCSPISGHRSVSWYQQTPGQGLQFLFEYFSETQRNKGNFPGRFSGRQFSNSRSEMNVSTLELGDSALYLCASSSAGRGGTQYFGPGTRLTVL.

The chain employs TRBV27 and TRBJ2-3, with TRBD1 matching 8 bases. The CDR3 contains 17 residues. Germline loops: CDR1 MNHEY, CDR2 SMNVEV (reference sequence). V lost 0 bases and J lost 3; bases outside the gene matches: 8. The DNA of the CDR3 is TGTGCCAGCAGTTTATCCTCCCCCAGGGGGCGAACAGATACGCAGTATTTT. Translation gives CASSLSSPRGRTDTQYF.

The CDR3 region is CASSEDSGLGTQYF. The CDR3 nucleotides read TGTGCCAGCAGTGAAGATTCAGGGCTGGGGACCCAGTACTTC. The V call is TRBV6-5, the J call TRBJ2-5; D is perhaps TRBD1 (5 bases). The V end was cut by 5 bases, the J end by 7 bases, with 17 bases between. The CDR3 has 14 amino acids. CDR1 is MNHEY, CDR2 SVGAGI, per germline.

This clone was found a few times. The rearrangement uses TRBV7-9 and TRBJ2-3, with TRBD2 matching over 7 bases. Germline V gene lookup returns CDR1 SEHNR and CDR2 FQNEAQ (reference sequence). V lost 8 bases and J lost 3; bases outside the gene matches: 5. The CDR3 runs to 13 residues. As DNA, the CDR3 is TGTGCCAGCCAGGCGGGAGTGACAGATACGCAGTATTTT. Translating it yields CASQAGVTDTQYF.